One and the same sample provided the 10 T cell receptor beta chains below, sequenced in a study of OX40 agonist ivuxolimab in advanced cancers. TCRdb's table, derived via immunoSEQ multiplex PCR, lists solely in-frame clones and lacks some. The table has nearly 50,000 clones, about nine tenths seen once; the top ten hold roughly 6.8%. Sequenced here: CD4+ or CD8+ T cells sorted from blood, sampled in a trial of the OX40 agonist ivuxolimab. These receptor sequences come from an adult with an advanced solid tumor such as melanoma, head and neck, liver or kidney cancer.

The rearrangement uses TRBV25-1 and TRBJ2-1, with D possibly matching TRBD1 (5 bases). Per the germline V gene, CDR1 is MGHDK and CDR2 is SYGVNS. The CDR3 runs to 13 residues. Trimming left V 0 bases short and J 14 bases short, with 14 bases between. As DNA, the CDR3 is TGTGCCAGCAGTGAATATAGGCACAGGCTGAAGTTCTTC. It codes for CASSEYRHRLKFF.

The chain recombines TRBV30 with TRBJ1-1; D is possibly TRBD1 (6 bases). Trimming removed 7 bases at V and 1 base at J, with 13 bases between. Germline V gene sequence: CDR1 GTSNPN, CDR2 SVGIG (reference sequence). There are 13 residues in the CDR3. The CDR3 DNA follows: TGTGCCTCGGACGTCAGGGGGAACACTGAAGCTTTCTTT. It specifies CASDVRGNTEAFF. The full variable domain, completed using reference TRBV30 and TRBJ1-1, is SQTIHQWPATLVQPVGSPLSLECTVEGTSNPNLYWYRQAAGRGLQLLFYSVGIGQISSEVPQNLSASRPQDRQFILSSKKLLLSDSGFYLCASDVRGNTEAFFGQGTRLTVV.

The chain couples TRBV10-2 to TRBJ1-1, with 8 positions matching TRBD1. The V gene's germline CDR1 is WSHSY and CDR2 SAAADI. Germline trimming cut 8 bases from V and 8 bases from J; bases unmatched to any gene: 7. The CDR3 extends over 12 amino acids. CDR3 amino acids: CASGADRAEAFF. For the CDR3, the DNA is TGCGCCAGCGGAGCGGACAGGGCCGAAGCTTTCTTT.

V is TRBV28 and J is TRBJ2-1; no definite D call. This CDR3 contains 12 residues. Germline V CDR1 and CDR2: MDHEN, SYDVKM. V lost 8 bases and J 4 bases, leaving 9 bases between the germline ends. The CDR3 region is CASFRVYNEQFF. The CDR3 DNA follows: TGTGCCAGCTTCCGAGTTTACAATGAGCAGTTCTTC. The whole variable domain, filled in from reference TRBV28 and TRBJ2-1, reads DVKVTQSSRYLVKRTGEKVFLECVQDMDHENMFWYRQDPGLGLRLIYFSYDVKMKEKGDIPEGYSVSREKKERFSLILESASTNQTSMYLCASFRVYNEQFFGPGTRLTVL.

V and J are TRBV7-5 and TRBJ2-2; TRBD2, as called in the table, went unchecked against the DNA. TRBV7-5 is a listed pseudogene. The CDR3 runs 19 residues. The CDR3 loop is CARSRASGGFLLNTGELFF. For the CDR3, the DNA is TGTGCCAGAAGCAGAGCTAGCGGGGGGTTTCTTTTGAACACCGGGGAGCTGTTTTTT.

This clone was detected a few times. The gene calls are TRBV6-5 and TRBJ2-5, with 9 bases fitting TRBD1. Germline V gene sequence: CDR1 MNHEY, CDR2 SVGAGI. CDR3 length: 15 residues. V gave up 4 bases and J gave up 2 bases; unmatched junction bases: 5. CDR3 sequence (DNA): TGTGCCAGCAGTTTCGGGACAGGGTTTCAAGAGACCCAGTACTTC. This encodes CASSFGTGFQETQYF.

The J gene is TRBJ2-1, the V gene TRBV7-9; 11 bases are shared with TRBD2. The CDR3 is 16 residues long. Germline V gives CDR1 SEHNR, CDR2 FQNEAQ (reference sequence). V lost 4 bases and J lost 12; bases outside the gene matches: 14. The CDR3 nucleotides read TGTGCCAGCAGCTCATCTAGCGGGGGGTCTTGGTCCCCGCAGTTCTTC. Its translation: CASSSSSGGSWSPQFF.

The CDR3 DNA is TGTGCCAGCCGACCTGAGAGGAACACTGAAGCTTTCTTT. Translating it yields CASRPERNTEAFF. The chain recombines TRBV7-9 with TRBJ1-1; D remains unclear. The CDR3 totals 13 residues. Germline V CDR1 and CDR2: SEHNR, FQNEAQ (reference sequence). V was cut by 8 bases and J by 1 base, with 11 bases left in between.

The sample holds a few counts of this clone. This chain connects TRBV4-2 to TRBJ2-3, with a tentative D call TRBD1 (6 bases). The germline V gene encodes CDR1 LGHNA and CDR2 YNFKEQ. V lost 2 bases and J 1 base, leaving 10 bases between the germline ends. This CDR3 comprises 15 residues. CDR3 sequence reads: CASSQLAGGTDTQYF. CDR3 coding DNA: TGTGCCAGCAGCCAACTCGCAGGGGGCACAGATACGCAGTATTTT.

This CDR3 reads CAAYGGRGRSPLHF. The DNA of the CDR3 is TGTGCAGCATACGGGGGTCGGGGTAGGTCACCCCTCCACTTT. The chain employs TRBV30 and TRBJ1-6, with a possible D match to TRBD1 (5 bases). CDR3 length: 14 residues. Germline CDR1 reads GTSNPN; CDR2 reads SVGIG (reference sequence).